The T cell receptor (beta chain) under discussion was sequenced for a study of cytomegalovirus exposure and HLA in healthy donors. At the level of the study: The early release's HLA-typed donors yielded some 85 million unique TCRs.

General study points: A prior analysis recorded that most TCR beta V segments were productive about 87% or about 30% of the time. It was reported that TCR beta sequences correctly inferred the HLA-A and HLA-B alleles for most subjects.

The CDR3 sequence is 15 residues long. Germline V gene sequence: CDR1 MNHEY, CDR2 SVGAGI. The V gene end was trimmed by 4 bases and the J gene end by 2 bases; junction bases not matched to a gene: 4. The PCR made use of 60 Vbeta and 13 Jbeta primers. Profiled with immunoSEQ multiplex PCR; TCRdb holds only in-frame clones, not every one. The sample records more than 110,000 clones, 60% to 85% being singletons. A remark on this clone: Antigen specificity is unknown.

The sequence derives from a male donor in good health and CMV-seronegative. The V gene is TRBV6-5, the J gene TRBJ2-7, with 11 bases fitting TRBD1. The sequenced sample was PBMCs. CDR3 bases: TGTGCCAGCAGTTCAGGGGGACAGGGGGCCTACGAGCAGTACTTC. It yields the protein CASSSGGQGAYEQYF.